This T cell receptor beta chain was retrieved from a study of shared clonotypes between healthy human individuals. Germline V gives CDR1 ENHRY, CDR2 SYGVKD. CDR3 size: 12 residues. The assay was immunoSEQ multiplex PCR, and TCRdb's table has in-frame clones only and misses some. The sample has around 2.1 million clones, approximately 94% seen once. The sequencing sample was made of naive CD4+ T cells sorted from blood. Indicated subset: CD45RA+ positively selected. The clonotype was recovered from a man aged 18 to 29 in good health. J is TRBJ2-1 and V is TRBV10-3; no clear D gene. CDR3 sequence: CAVRGSYNEQFF. Written as DNA, the CDR3 is TGTGCAGTCAGAGGATCCTACAATGAGCAGTTCTTC.